One and the same sample provided the 32 T cell receptor beta chains below, sequenced in a study of beta chain features in type 1 diabetes. These receptors have no identified antigens. The investigators reverse transcribed all of the isolated RNA, so they sequenced expressed TCRB transcripts. Produced via immunoSEQ multiplex PCR; TCRdb's table is partial and in-frame only. The table includes about 370,000 clones, about 10% detected once. General study results and limits: All four CD4+ subsets from Type 1 diabetes patients carried moderately but significantly shorter TCRB CDR3s.

Material: central memory CD4+ T cells from blood. All receptors come from a man between 25 and 39 years old with type 1 diabetes.

The J gene is TRBJ2-3, the V gene TRBV7-3; 8 bases are shared with TRBD2. CDR3 length equals 17 residues. J gave up 5 bases and V 5 bases, and 15 bases lay outside the gene matches. Germline V gene data show CDR1 as SGHTA and CDR2 as FQGTGA. The CDR3, as DNA: TGTGCCAGCAGCCCCTCCATCGAGCGGGAGTTGGTAGATACGCAGTATTTT. Its translation is CASSPSIERELVDTQYF.

Comments on this clone: Other DNA sequences within the sample encode an identical CDR3. As DNA, the CDR3 is TGTGCCAGCAGTTACGGAGGGGGCTCCTACAATGAGCAGTTCTTC. Its protein is CASSYGGGSYNEQFF. The V gene is TRBV6-6, the J gene TRBJ2-1; D may match TRBD1 or TRBD2 (6 bases each). This CDR3 contains 15 residues. Looked up from germline, CDR1 is MNHNY and CDR2 is SVGAGI (reference sequence). V was trimmed by 2 bases and J by 0 bases, leaving 8 bases between them.

This clone occurred a few times. The V and J genes are TRBV30 and TRBJ1-5; 9 bases agree with TRBD1. Germline CDR1 GTSNPN, CDR2 SVGIG (reference sequence). J was trimmed by 5 bases and V by 4 bases; bases with no gene match: 6. The CDR3 runs to 14 residues. The CDR3 loop is CAWTPGQGYQPQHF. CDR3 bases: TGTGCCTGGACCCCGGGACAGGGTTATCAGCCCCAGCATTTT. The whole variable domain, remainder taken from reference TRBV30 and TRBJ1-5, is SQTIHQWPATLVQPVGSPLSLECTVEGTSNPNLYWYRQAAGRGLQLLFYSVGIGQISSEVPQNLSASRPQDRQFILSSKKLLLSDSGFYLCAWTPGQGYQPQHFGDGTRLSIL.

In this sample, this clone turned up a few times. V usage is TRBV18 and J usage is TRBJ2-3; unclear D gene. The germline V gene encodes CDR1 KGHSH and CDR2 LQKENI. The CDR3 runs to 15 residues. Trimming took off 4 bases at V and 0 bases at J, with 11 bases between the two ends. DNA of the CDR3: TGTGCCAGCTCACAAAACGGCCCTAGCACAGATACGCAGTATTTT. Translating it yields CASSQNGPSTDTQYF.

This clone was recorded a few times. The chain couples TRBV5-1 to TRBJ1-1; 7 bases line up with TRBD1. J gave up 5 bases and V 4 bases, and 5 bases lay outside the gene matches. Per the germline V gene, CDR1 is SGHRS and CDR2 is YFSETQ. The CDR3 has 13 amino acids. CDR3 bases: TGCGCCAGCAGCCCGTTGACAGGGACTGAAGCTTTCTTT. It translates to CASSPLTGTEAFF.

The table lists this clone with a few counts. V gene TRBV29-1 combines with J gene TRBJ2-5; tentative D call: TRBD2 (6 bases). The V end lost 3 bases, the J end lost 2 bases, and 10 bases lay between the germline ends. The CDR3 consists of 13 residues. The germline V gene encodes CDR1 SQVTM and CDR2 ANQGSEA. The CDR3 loop reads CSVERGLQETQYF. The CDR3, as DNA: TGCAGCGTTGAGCGGGGACTGCAAGAGACCCAGTACTTC.

J is TRBJ1-3 and V is TRBV5-1; TRBD1 matches at 9 bases. Germline CDR1 and CDR2: SGHRS and YFSETQ. The CDR3 is 17 residues long. Germline trimming cut 4 bases from V and 2 bases from J; bases unmatched to any gene: 10. CDR3 in amino acids: CASSLLGQGTPGNTIYF. The CDR3 coding sequence is TGCGCCAGCAGCCTCCTCGGACAGGGGACCCCTGGAAACACCATATATTTT.

CDR3 in DNA: TGTGCCAGCAGCTTTAGGAAGGAGGCGGCTGGGGCCAACGTCCTGACTTTC. It codes for CASSFRKEAAGANVLTF. The V gene is TRBV11-2, the J gene TRBJ2-6; perhaps TRBD2 as D (5 bases). Germline loops: CDR1 SGHAT, CDR2 FQNNGV. The CDR3 totals 17 residues. V was cut by 3 bases and J by 2 bases, with 14 bases left in between.

This clone was detected ten times or more. The chain is built from TRBV7-2 and TRBJ1-4; D not certain. V dropped 3 bases and J dropped 6 bases, with 8 bases sitting between them. There are 13 residues in the CDR3. Germline V gene lookup returns CDR1 SGHTA and CDR2 FQGNSA. The CDR3 DNA reads TGTGCCAGCAGCTTTTATATTGATGAAAAACTGTTTTTT. Its protein product is CASSFYIDEKLFF.

This clone has just a few counts. The chain couples TRBV7-6 to TRBJ2-7; TRBD1 might be the D (6 bases). Trimming pared 0 bases from V and 4 bases from J, leaving 7 bases between. The germline gives CDR1 SGHVS, CDR2 FNYEAQ. The length of the CDR3 is 13 residues. The CDR3 DNA reads as TGTGCCAGCAGCTTAGCGAGGGGGTACGAGCAGTACTTC. Residues: CASSLARGYEQYF.

This chain connects TRBV5-1 to TRBJ2-7, with 7 bases lining up with TRBD1. J gave up 3 bases and V 4 bases, and 10 bases lay outside the gene matches. This CDR3 comprises 15 residues. From germline, CDR1 is SGHRS and CDR2 YFSETQ. Written as DNA, the CDR3 is TGCGCCAGCAGCCGAGGGGGCCCAAATGGCTACGAGCAGTACTTC. Translated, it gives CASSRGGPNGYEQYF.

This clone was counted between two and nine times. The chain is built from TRBV7-2 and TRBJ2-5; D is unresolved. Germline CDR1 and CDR2: SGHTA and FQGNSA. Trimming removed 5 bases at V and 2 bases at J, with 15 bases between. CDR3 length: 15 residues. DNA for the CDR3: TGTGCCAGCAGCCCTAGATGGATGGGGCAAGAGACCCAGTACTTC. Its translation: CASSPRWMGQETQYF.

This clone was counted ten times or more. The J gene is TRBJ2-3, the V gene TRBV5-1, with 9 positions matching TRBD2. V trimming: 6 bases; J trimming: 6 bases; junction bases outside the gene matches: 8. The germline gives CDR1 SGHRS, CDR2 YFSETQ. The CDR3 loop spans 14 amino acids. The CDR3 loop reads CASMRVAGVDTQYF. CDR3 in DNA: TGCGCCAGCATGCGGGTAGCGGGAGTGGATACGCAGTATTTT.

The rearrangement links TRBV7-2 to TRBJ2-5; possibly TRBD2 for D (6 bases). V lost 3 bases and J 4 bases, leaving 15 bases between the germline ends. Germline lookup yields CDR1 SGHTA and CDR2 FQGNSA. This CDR3 comprises 15 residues. CDR3 region: CASSLGTVGGETQYF. CDR3 DNA: TGTGCCAGCAGCTTGGGGACTGTGGGGGGAGAGACCCAGTACTTC.

The rearrangement joins TRBV7-2 to TRBJ1-4, with D maybe TRBD1 (6 bases). This CDR3 spans 14 amino acids. The germline gives CDR1 SGHTA, CDR2 FQGNSA. Trimming left V 5 bases short and J 5 bases short, with 12 bases between. The CDR3 sequence: CASSPGHGNEKLFF. The CDR3 bases are TGTGCCAGCAGCCCGGGACACGGCAATGAAAAACTGTTTTTT.

This clone was seen only once. The chain combines TRBV9 with TRBJ2-3; unclear D gene. V lost 1 base and J lost 2, with 8 bases in between. Germline lookup yields CDR1 SGDLS and CDR2 YYNGEE. CDR3 length equals 14 residues. CDR3: CASSVRATTDTQYF. Here the CDR3 DNA reads TGTGCCAGCAGCGTACGAGCGACCACAGATACGCAGTATTTT.

V usage is TRBV29-1 and J usage is TRBJ1-5, with 7 bases aligning to TRBD1. The junction had 9 bases not matched to a gene; V was cut back by 6 bases and J by 7 bases. Germline CDR1 is SQVTM and CDR2 is ANQGSEA. The CDR3 is 13 amino acids. In DNA form, the CDR3 reads TGCAGCGTGACTAACAGGGGCGGGCAGCCCCAGCATTTT. This translates into CSVTNRGGQPQHF.

The chain employs TRBV19 and TRBJ1-2, with 11 bases aligning to TRBD1. The CDR3 is 14 amino acids. Germline lookup yields CDR1 LNHDA and CDR2 SQIVND (reference sequence). V gave up 7 bases and J gave up 4 bases; unmatched junction bases: 5. The chain's CDR3 is CASTSGTGGYGYTF. CDR3 DNA: TGTGCCAGTACTTCCGGGACAGGGGGCTATGGCTACACCTTC.

The chain is built from TRBV28 and TRBJ2-7; weak D call: TRBD1 (6 bases). CDR1 MDHEN and CDR2 SYDVKM come from the germline V gene. This CDR3 is 14 amino acids long. V was trimmed by 10 bases and J by 4 bases, leaving 20 bases between them. This CDR3 reads CATTWVDSGYEQYF. CDR3 nucleotide sequence: TGTGCCACTACGTGGGTGGACAGTGGGTACGAGCAGTACTTC.

The chain combines TRBV7-2 with TRBJ2-1, with D possibly being TRBD1 (5 bases). Trimming pared 5 bases from V and 5 bases from J, leaving 19 bases between. The CDR3 consists of 16 residues. Germline CDR1 SGHTA, CDR2 FQGNSA. CDR3 protein: CASSPGQGWTDNEQFF. The CDR3 DNA reads as TGTGCCAGCAGCCCAGGGCAGGGATGGACGGACAATGAGCAGTTCTTC.

This clone was seen only a few times. The chain is built from TRBV5-1 and TRBJ2-5; the match to TRBD1 covers 10 bases. V lost 2 bases to trimming and J lost 3 bases; unmatched junction nucleotides: 1. The CDR3 has 14 residues. Per the germline V gene, CDR1 is SGHRS and CDR2 is YFSETQ. The CDR3 bases are TGCGCCAGCAGCTTTGGGACAGGGGAAGAGACCCAGTACTTC. It translates to CASSFGTGEETQYF.

CDR3 residues: CASSYSGTGLSGELFF. DNA for the CDR3: TGTGCCAGCAGTTACTCCGGGACAGGGTTGTCCGGGGAGCTGTTTTTT. V usage is TRBV6-6 and J usage is TRBJ2-2; the match to TRBD1 covers 9 bases. The CDR3 is made up of 16 amino acids. Germline V CDR1 and CDR2: MNHNY, SVGAGI (reference sequence). The V gene end was trimmed by 0 bases and the J gene end by 6 bases; junction bases not matched to a gene: 5.

The genes are TRBV27 and TRBJ2-1, with 8 bases identical to TRBD1. Germline lookup yields CDR1 MNHEY and CDR2 SMNVEV (reference sequence). The V and J ends lost 6 bases and 4 bases, in that order; junction bases with no gene match: 5. This CDR3 has 14 amino acids. The CDR3 loop is CASSRQGSYNEQFF. CDR3 in DNA: TGTGCCAGCAGCCGACAGGGGAGTTACAATGAGCAGTTCTTC.

The J gene is TRBJ2-1, the V gene TRBV27, with 10 bases aligning to TRBD1. The V gene's germline CDR1 is MNHEY and CDR2 SMNVEV (reference sequence). J lost 12 bases, V lost 5 bases, and 4 bases had no gene match. The CDR3 contains 12 residues. The CDR3 is CASSPRTGGQFF. For the CDR3, the DNA is TGTGCCAGCAGTCCCCGGACAGGGGGGCAGTTCTTC.

This clone came up a few times. The chain recombines TRBV7-3 with TRBJ2-7, with D possibly matching TRBD2 (5 bases). The length of the CDR3 is 13 residues. V was trimmed by 3 bases and J by 6 bases, leaving 12 bases between them. Germline CDR1 and CDR2: SGHTA and FQGTGA. The CDR3 sequence: CASSFTSVGEQYF. CDR3 DNA sequence: TGTGCCAGCAGCTTTACTAGTGTAGGCGAGCAGTACTTC.

The rearrangement links TRBV2 to TRBJ1-2, with D perhaps matching TRBD1 (6 bases). The V end was cut by 4 bases, the J end by 4 bases, with 16 bases between. This CDR3 has 15 residues. Germline-derived CDR1 and CDR2 are SNHLY and FYNNEI. CDR3 DNA sequence: TGTGCCAGCAGTGGCGGGCCCGGACAGATCTATGGCTACACCTTC. This sequence encodes CASSGGPGQIYGYTF.

This clone was seen a handful of times. This chain links TRBV5-1 with TRBJ2-6; a possible D gene is TRBD2 (6 bases). CDR1 and CDR2 (germline): SGHRS, YFSETQ. The V and J ends lost 3 bases and 2 bases respectively, with 9 bases between them. The CDR3 totals 15 residues. CDR3 nucleotide sequence: TGCGCCAGCAGCTCTACTAGCACTGGGGCCAACGTCCTGACTTTC. Encoded protein: CASSSTSTGANVLTF.

J is TRBJ2-3 and V is TRBV9, with D unclear. Germline V gene sequence: CDR1 SGDLS, CDR2 YYNGEE. CDR3 size: 12 residues. V was clipped by 1 base and J by 6 bases, with 6 bases between them. For the CDR3, the DNA is TGTGCCAGCAGCGTACTCCGCGATACGCAGTATTTT. Translation: CASSVLRDTQYF. The full variable domain, with the rest looked up from reference TRBV9 and TRBJ2-3, is DSGVTQTPKHLITATGQRVTLRCSPRSGDLSVYWYQQSLDQGLQFLIQYYNGEERAKGNILERFSAQQFPDLHSELNLSSLELGDSALYFCASSVLRDTQYFGPGTRLTVL.

The gene calls are TRBV19 and TRBJ1-5; D gene ambiguous. Trimming cost V 6 bases and J 3 bases, with 9 bases left between them. Germline V gives CDR1 LNHDA, CDR2 SQIVND (reference sequence). This CDR3 comprises 13 residues. This CDR3 is CASRDGHNQPQHF. The CDR3 DNA reads TGTGCCAGTAGAGACGGCCACAATCAGCCCCAGCATTTT.

This clone appeared many times. The J gene is TRBJ2-3, the V gene TRBV14; 9 bases line up with TRBD2. The CDR3 contains 13 residues. Germline V gene data show CDR1 as SGHDN and CDR2 as FVKESK. Trimming at V came to 4 bases and at J to 4 bases, leaving 0 bases not matched to a gene. CDR3 coding DNA: TGTGCCAGCAGCCGCGGGAGGGCAGATACGCAGTATTTT. Encoded protein: CASSRGRADTQYF.

This chain joins TRBV27 and TRBJ2-7, with D possibly being TRBD1 (6 bases). The CDR3 is 14 amino acids. V was clipped by 2 bases and J by 0 bases, with 8 bases between them. The germline V gene encodes CDR1 MNHEY and CDR2 SMNVEV (reference sequence). The CDR3 sequence is CASSLTGPSYEQYF. Here the CDR3 DNA reads TGTGCCAGCAGTTTAACAGGGCCCTCCTACGAGCAGTACTTC.

This clone was observed at least ten times. The rearrangement links TRBV28 to TRBJ2-1; TRBD1 agrees at 9 bases. Germline trimming cut 1 base from V and 9 bases from J; bases unmatched to any gene: 10. Germline CDR1 is MDHEN and CDR2 is SYDVKM. This CDR3 has 16 amino acids. CDR3: CASSLYSGTGTGEQFF. The CDR3 nucleotides read TGTGCCAGCAGTTTATACTCCGGGACAGGGACGGGTGAGCAGTTCTTC.